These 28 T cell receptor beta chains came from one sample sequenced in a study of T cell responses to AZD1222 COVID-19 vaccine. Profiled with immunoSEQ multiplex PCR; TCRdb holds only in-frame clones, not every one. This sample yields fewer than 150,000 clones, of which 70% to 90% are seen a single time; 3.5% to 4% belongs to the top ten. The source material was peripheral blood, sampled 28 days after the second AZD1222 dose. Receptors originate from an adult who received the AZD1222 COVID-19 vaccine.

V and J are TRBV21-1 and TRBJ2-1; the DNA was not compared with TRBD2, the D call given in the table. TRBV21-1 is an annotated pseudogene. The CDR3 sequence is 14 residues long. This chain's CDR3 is CASSILEGSHEQFF. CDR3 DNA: TGTGCCAGCAGCATCCTGGAGGGGTCCCATGAGCAGTTCTTC.

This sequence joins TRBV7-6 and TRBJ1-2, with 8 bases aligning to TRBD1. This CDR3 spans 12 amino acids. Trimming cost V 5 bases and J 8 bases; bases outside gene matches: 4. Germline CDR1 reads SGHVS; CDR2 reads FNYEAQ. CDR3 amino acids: CASSLTGEGYTF. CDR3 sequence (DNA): TGTGCCAGCAGCCTGACAGGGGAAGGCTACACCTTC.

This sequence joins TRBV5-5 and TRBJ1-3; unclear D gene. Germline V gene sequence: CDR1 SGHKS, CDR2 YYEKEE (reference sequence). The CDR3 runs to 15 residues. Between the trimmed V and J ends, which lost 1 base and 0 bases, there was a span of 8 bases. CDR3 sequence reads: CASSLSANSGNTIYF. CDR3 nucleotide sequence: TGTGCCAGCAGCTTGTCGGCAAACTCTGGAAACACCATATATTTT.

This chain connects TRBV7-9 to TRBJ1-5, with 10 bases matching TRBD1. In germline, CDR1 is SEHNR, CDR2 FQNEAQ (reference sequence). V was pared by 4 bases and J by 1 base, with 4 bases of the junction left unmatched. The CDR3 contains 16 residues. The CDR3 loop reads CASSSPGQGSNQPQHF. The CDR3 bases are TGTGCCAGCAGCTCCCCGGGACAGGGGAGCAATCAGCCCCAGCATTTT.

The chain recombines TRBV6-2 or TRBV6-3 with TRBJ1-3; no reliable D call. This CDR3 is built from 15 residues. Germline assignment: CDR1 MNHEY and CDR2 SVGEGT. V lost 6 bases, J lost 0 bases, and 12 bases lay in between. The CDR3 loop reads CASSDGRFSGNTIYF. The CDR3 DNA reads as TGTGCCAGCAGCGATGGGAGGTTCTCTGGAAACACCATATATTTT.

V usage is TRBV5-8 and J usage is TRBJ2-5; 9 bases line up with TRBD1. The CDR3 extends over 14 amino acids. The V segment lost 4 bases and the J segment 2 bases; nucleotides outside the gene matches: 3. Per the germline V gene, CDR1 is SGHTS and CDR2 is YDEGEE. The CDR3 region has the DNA TGTGCCAGCAGCCCGGGGACAGGGCAAGAGACCCAGTACTTC. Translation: CASSPGTGQETQYF.

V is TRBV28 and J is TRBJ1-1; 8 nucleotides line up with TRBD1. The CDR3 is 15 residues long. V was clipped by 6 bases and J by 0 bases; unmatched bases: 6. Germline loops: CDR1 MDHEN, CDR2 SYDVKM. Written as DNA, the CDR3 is TGTGCCAGCAGCCTTACGACAGGGGTGAACACTGAAGCTTTCTTT. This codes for CASSLTTGVNTEAFF.

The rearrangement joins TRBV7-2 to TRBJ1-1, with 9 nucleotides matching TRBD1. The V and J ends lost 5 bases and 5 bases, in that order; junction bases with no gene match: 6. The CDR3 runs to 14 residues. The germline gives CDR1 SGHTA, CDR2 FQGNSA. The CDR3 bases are TGTGCCAGCAGCGTGGGACAGGGAGGGACTGAAGCTTTCTTT. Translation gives CASSVGQGGTEAFF.

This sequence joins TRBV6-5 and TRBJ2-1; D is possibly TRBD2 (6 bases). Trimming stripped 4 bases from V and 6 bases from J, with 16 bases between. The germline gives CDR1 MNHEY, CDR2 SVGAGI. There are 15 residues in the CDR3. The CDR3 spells CASSSTPWRGNEQFF. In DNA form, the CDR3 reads TGTGCCAGCAGTTCCACCCCTTGGCGGGGCAATGAGCAGTTCTTC.

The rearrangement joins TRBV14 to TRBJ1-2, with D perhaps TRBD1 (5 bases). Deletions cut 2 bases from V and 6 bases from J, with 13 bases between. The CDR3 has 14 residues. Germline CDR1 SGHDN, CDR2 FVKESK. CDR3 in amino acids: CASSQFSRAHGYTF. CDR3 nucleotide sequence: TGTGCCAGCAGCCAATTCTCCAGGGCCCATGGCTACACCTTC.

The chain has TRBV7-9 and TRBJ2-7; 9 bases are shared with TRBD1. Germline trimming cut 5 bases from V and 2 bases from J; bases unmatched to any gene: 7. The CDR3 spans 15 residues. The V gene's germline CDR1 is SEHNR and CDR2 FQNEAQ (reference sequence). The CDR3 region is CASSRRDRVTYEQYF. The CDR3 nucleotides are TGTGCCAGCAGCCGGCGGGACAGGGTTACCTACGAGCAGTACTTC. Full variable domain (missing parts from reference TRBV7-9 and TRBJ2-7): DTGVSQNPRHKITKRGQNVTFRCDPISEHNRLYWYRQTLGQGPEFLTYFQNEAQLEKSRLLSDRFSAERPKGSFSTLEIQRTEQGDSAMYLCASSRRDRVTYEQYFGPGTRLTVT.

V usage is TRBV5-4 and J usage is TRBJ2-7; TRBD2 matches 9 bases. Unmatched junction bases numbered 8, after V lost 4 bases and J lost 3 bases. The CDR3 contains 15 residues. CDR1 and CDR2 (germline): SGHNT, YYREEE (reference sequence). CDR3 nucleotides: TGTGCCAGCAGCACCGCGACTAGCGGATACTACGAGCAGTACTTC. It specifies CASSTATSGYYEQYF. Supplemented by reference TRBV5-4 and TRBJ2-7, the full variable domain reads ETGVTQSPTHLIKTRGQQVTLRCSSQSGHNTVSWYQQALGQGPQFIFQYYREEENGRGNFPPRFSGLQFPNYSSELNVNALELDDSALYLCASSTATSGYYEQYFGPGTRLTVT.

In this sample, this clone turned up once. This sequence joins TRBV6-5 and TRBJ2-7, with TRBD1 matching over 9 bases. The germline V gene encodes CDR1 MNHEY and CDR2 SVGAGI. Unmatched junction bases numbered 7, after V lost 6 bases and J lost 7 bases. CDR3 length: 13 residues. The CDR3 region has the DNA TGTGCCAGCAGGGGACAGGGATCGGGGGAGCAGTACTTC. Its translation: CASRGQGSGEQYF.

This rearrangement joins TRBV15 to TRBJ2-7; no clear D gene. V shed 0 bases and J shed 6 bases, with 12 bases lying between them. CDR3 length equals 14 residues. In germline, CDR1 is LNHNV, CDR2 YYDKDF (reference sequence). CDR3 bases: TGTGCCACCAGCAGAGATCGCGCCAATTTCGAGCAGTACTTC. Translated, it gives CATSRDRANFEQYF.

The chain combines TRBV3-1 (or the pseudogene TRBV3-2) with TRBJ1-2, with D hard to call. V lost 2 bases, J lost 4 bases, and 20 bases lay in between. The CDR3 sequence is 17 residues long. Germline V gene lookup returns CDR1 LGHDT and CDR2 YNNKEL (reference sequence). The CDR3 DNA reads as TGTGCCAGCAGCCAACGGACGGGGATTACCTCTAGCTATGGCTACACCTTC. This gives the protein CASSQRTGITSSYGYTF.

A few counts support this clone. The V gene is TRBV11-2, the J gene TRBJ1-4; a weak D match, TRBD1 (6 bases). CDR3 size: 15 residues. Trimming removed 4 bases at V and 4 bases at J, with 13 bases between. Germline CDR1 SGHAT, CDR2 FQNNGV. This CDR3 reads CASSSSDRFNEKLFF. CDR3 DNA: TGTGCCAGCAGCTCCTCGGACAGATTTAATGAAAAACTGTTTTTT. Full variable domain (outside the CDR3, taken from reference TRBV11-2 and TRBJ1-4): EAGVAQSPRYKIIEKRQSVAFWCNPISGHATLYWYQQILGQGPKLLIQFQNNGVVDDSQLPKDRFSAERLKGVDSTLKIQPAKLEDSAVYLCASSSSDRFNEKLFFGSGTQLSVL.

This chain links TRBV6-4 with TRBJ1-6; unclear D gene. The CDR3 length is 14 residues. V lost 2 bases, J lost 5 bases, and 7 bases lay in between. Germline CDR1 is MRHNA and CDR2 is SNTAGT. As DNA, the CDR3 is TGTGCCAGCAGTGACGGAGGAGATAATTCACCCCTCCACTTT. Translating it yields CASSDGGDNSPLHF.

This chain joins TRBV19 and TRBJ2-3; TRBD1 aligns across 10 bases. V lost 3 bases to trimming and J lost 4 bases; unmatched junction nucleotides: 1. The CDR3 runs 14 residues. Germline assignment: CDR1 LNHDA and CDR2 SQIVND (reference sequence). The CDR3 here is CASSIGTGADTQYF. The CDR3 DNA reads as TGTGCCAGTAGTATCGGGACAGGGGCAGATACGCAGTATTTT.

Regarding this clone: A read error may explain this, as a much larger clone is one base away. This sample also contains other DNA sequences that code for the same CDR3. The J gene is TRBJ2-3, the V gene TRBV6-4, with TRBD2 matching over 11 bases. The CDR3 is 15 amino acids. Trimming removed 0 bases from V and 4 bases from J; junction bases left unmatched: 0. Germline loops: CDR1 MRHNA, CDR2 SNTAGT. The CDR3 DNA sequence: TGTGCCAGCAGTGACTCTAGCGGGGGGGCAGATACGCAGTATTTT. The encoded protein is CASSDSSGGADTQYF.

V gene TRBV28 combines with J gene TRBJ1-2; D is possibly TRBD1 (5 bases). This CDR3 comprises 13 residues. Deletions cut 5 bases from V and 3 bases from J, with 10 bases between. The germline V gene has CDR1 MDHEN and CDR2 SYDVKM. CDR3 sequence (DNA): TGTGCCAGCAGTGGCGGACACCACTATGGCTACACCTTC. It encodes CASSGGHHYGYTF.

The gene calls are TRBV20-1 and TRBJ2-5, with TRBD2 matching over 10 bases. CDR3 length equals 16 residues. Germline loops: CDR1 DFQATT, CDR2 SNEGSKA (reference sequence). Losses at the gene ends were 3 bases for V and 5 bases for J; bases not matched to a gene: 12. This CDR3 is CSASERTSGVHETQYF. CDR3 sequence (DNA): TGCAGTGCTAGTGAGAGGACTAGCGGAGTGCACGAGACCCAGTACTTC.

The CDR3 here is CASSEVADYGYTF. The CDR3 DNA is TGTGCCAGCAGTGAAGTGGCGGACTATGGCTACACCTTC. The V and J genes are TRBV6-1 and TRBJ1-2; no clear D gene. This CDR3 is built from 13 residues. V shed 1 base and J shed 3 bases, with 6 bases lying between them. Germline CDR1 MNHNS, CDR2 SASEGT.

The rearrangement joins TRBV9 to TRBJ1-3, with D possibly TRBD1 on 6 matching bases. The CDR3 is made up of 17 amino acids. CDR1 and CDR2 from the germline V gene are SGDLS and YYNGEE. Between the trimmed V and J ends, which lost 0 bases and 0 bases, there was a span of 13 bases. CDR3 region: CASSVAPQGYSGNTIYF. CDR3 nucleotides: TGTGCCAGCAGCGTAGCTCCACAGGGTTACTCTGGAAACACCATATATTTT.

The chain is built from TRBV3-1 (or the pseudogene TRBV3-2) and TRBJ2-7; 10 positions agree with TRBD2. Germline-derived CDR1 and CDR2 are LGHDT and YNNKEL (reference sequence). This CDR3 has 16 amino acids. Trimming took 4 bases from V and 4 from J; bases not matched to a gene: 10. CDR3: CASSLTLAGAGYEQYF. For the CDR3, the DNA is TGTGCCAGCAGCCTCACTCTAGCGGGAGCTGGGTACGAGCAGTACTTC.

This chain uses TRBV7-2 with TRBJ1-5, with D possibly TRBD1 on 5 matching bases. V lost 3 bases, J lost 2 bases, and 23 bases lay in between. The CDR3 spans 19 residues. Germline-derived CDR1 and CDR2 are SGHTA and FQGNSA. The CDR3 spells CASSLKVGSGSLGNQPQHF. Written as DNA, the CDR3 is TGTGCCAGCAGCTTGAAGGTGGGGTCAGGGTCCCTAGGCAATCAGCCCCAGCATTTT.

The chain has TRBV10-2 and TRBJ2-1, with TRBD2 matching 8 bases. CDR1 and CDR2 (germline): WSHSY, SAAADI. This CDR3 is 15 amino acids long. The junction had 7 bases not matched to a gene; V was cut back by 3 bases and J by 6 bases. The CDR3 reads CASSDLQAGANEQFF. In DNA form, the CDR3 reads TGCGCCAGCAGTGATCTACAAGCGGGAGCCAATGAGCAGTTCTTC.

CDR3 nucleotide sequence: TGTGCCAGCAGCTTAGGACTAGCGGGGGATTACAATGAGCAGTTCTTC. This gives the protein CASSLGLAGDYNEQFF. The rearrangement links TRBV11-2 to TRBJ2-1, with 12 bases lining up with TRBD2. The CDR3 has 16 amino acids. CDR1 and CDR2 from the germline V gene are SGHAT and FQNNGV. Trimming took 1 base from V and 4 from J; bases not matched to a gene: 2.

CDR3 coding DNA: TGTGCCACCGGGCTGTCTAATGAAAAACTGTTTTTT. Protein: CATGLSNEKLFF. This sequence joins TRBV28 and TRBJ1-4; D uncertain. Per the germline V gene, CDR1 is MDHEN and CDR2 is SYDVKM. V was pared by 10 bases and J by 3 bases, with 9 bases between. There are 12 residues in the CDR3.